A selection of T cell receptor beta chains follows, all from one sample in a study of blood T cell repertoires in COVID-19. Generated by immunoSEQ multiplex PCR, the TCRdb table keeps only in-frame clones and is missing some. The sample lists about 140,000 clones, just over 85% seen once, with 1.5% to 1.7% in the top ten. The sequenced material came from peripheral blood. The receptors stem from a woman in her fifties or sixties with acute or convalescent COVID-19. Both conserved end residues are part of each CDR3. D genes are given only for firm matches. Some rows mark clone size as missing; the rest say once, few, many or name a class of expanded clone.

d_call: -; v_call: TRBV25-1; j_call: TRBJ1-1; clone_size: -; cdr3_nt: TGTGCCAGCAGTGGAGTTGGAGCGTCAAGATGGAACACTGAAGCTTTCTTT; cdr3_aa: CASSGVGASRWNTEAFF
d_call: TRBD1; v_call: TRBV29-1; j_call: TRBJ2-5; clone_size: -; cdr3_nt: TGCAGCGTTGGGGGACAGGCCCAAGAGACCCAGTACTTC; cdr3_aa: CSVGGQAQETQYF
d_call: -; v_call: TRBV12-5; j_call: TRBJ1-1; clone_size: few; cdr3_nt: TGTGCTAGTGGTTTAATCGGGGGGGGCACTGAAGCTTTCTTT; cdr3_aa: CASGLIGGGTEAFF
d_call: TRBD1; v_call: TRBV6-2/TRBV6-3; j_call: TRBJ1-2; clone_size: -; cdr3_nt: TGTGCCAGCAGTCACCCTCCAGGACAGGGGTCAGGATATGGCTACACCTTC; cdr3_aa: CASSHPPGQGSGYGYTF
d_call: TRBD2; v_call: TRBV7-9; j_call: TRBJ2-5; clone_size: -; cdr3_nt: TGTGCCAGCAGCCAACTAGCGGGAAGAGAAGAGACCCAGTACTTC; cdr3_aa: CASSQLAGREETQYF
d_call: -; v_call: TRBV11-2; j_call: TRBJ2-5; clone_size: -; cdr3_nt: TGTGCCAGCAGCTCCCACTCGTTGGAGACCCAGTACTTC; cdr3_aa: CASSSHSLETQYF
d_call: TRBD2; v_call: TRBV2; j_call: TRBJ2-3; clone_size: -; cdr3_nt: TGTGCCAGCAGACTAGCGGGATCCCCAGATACGCAGTATTTT; cdr3_aa: CASRLAGSPDTQYF
d_call: TRBD2; v_call: TRBV18; j_call: TRBJ2-5; clone_size: few; cdr3_nt: TGTGCCAGCTCACGGACTAGCGGGGGGTCACAAGAGACCCAGTACTTC; cdr3_aa: CASSRTSGGSQETQYF
d_call: -; v_call: TRBV5-1; j_call: TRBJ2-2; clone_size: -; cdr3_nt: TGCGCCAGCAGCCCTATGACAGAGCCCACCGGGGAGCTGTTTTTT; cdr3_aa: CASSPMTEPTGELFF
d_call: -; v_call: TRBV6-4; j_call: TRBJ1-1; clone_size: -; cdr3_nt: TGTGCCAGCAGTCCTCAGGGGAACACTGAAGCTTTCTTT; cdr3_aa: CASSPQGNTEAFF
d_call: -; v_call: TRBV2; j_call: TRBJ2-3; clone_size: -; cdr3_nt: TGTGCCAGCAGGGAACCCCGGGGAGGCGATACGCAGTATTTT; cdr3_aa: CASREPRGGDTQYF
d_call: TRBD1; v_call: TRBV7-9; j_call: TRBJ1-3; clone_size: -; cdr3_nt: TGTGCCAGCAGCTTAGCCCGGGGACAGACCTCTGGAAACACCATATATTTT; cdr3_aa: CASSLARGQTSGNTIYF
d_call: TRBD2; v_call: TRBV9; j_call: TRBJ2-2; clone_size: once; cdr3_nt: TGTGCCAGCAGCGGGACTAGCGGGGGGGCCGCCGGGGAGCTGTTTTTT; cdr3_aa: CASSGTSGGAAGELFF
d_call: TRBD1; v_call: TRBV7-3; j_call: TRBJ1-3; clone_size: -; cdr3_nt: TGTGCCAGCAGCTTAACGGGGGGGACAGGCCACTCTGGAAACACCATATATTTT; cdr3_aa: CASSLTGGTGHSGNTIYF
d_call: TRBD2; v_call: TRBV28; j_call: TRBJ2-1; clone_size: -; cdr3_nt: TGTGCCAGCAGTGCCTCGCGCGGGGGGTTCTCCTACAATGAGCAGTTCTTC; cdr3_aa: CASSASRGGFSYNEQFF
d_call: -; v_call: TRBV6-5; j_call: TRBJ1-5; clone_size: -; cdr3_nt: TGTGCCAGCAGATACAACAGGGATAGCAATCAGCCCCAGCATTTT; cdr3_aa: CASRYNRDSNQPQHF
d_call: TRBD1; v_call: TRBV5-4; j_call: TRBJ1-4; clone_size: -; cdr3_nt: TGTGCCAGCAGCTTCCGGGACAGGGGTGATGAAAAACTGTTTTTT; cdr3_aa: CASSFRDRGDEKLFF
d_call: -; v_call: TRBV21-1; j_call: TRBJ1-1; clone_size: -; cdr3_nt: TGTGCCAGCAGCAAAGATCGGACACAGAACACTGAAGCTTTCTTT; cdr3_aa: CASSKDRTQNTEAFF
d_call: TRBD1; v_call: TRBV15; j_call: TRBJ1-2; clone_size: -; cdr3_nt: TGTGCCACCAGCAGAGAAAACAGGGGGCACCTGGGGGACTATGGCTACACCTTC; cdr3_aa: CATSRENRGHLGDYGYTF
d_call: TRBD1; v_call: TRBV24-1; j_call: TRBJ2-1; clone_size: -; cdr3_nt: TGTGCCACCAGTGAGGACGGGACAGGGGCCTACAATGAGCAGTTCTTC; cdr3_aa: CATSEDGTGAYNEQFF
d_call: TRBD2; v_call: TRBV4-2; j_call: TRBJ2-3; clone_size: -; cdr3_nt: TGTGCCAGCAGCCAGTCCCAGCGGGGGGGCCCAGATACGCAGTATTTT; cdr3_aa: CASSQSQRGGPDTQYF
d_call: -; v_call: TRBV5-1; j_call: TRBJ2-6; clone_size: once; cdr3_nt: TGCGCCAGCAGCTTGGAGGGGAACTCTGGGGCCAACGTCCTGACTTTC; cdr3_aa: CASSLEGNSGANVLTF
d_call: TRBD1; v_call: TRBV6-1; j_call: TRBJ1-5; clone_size: -; cdr3_nt: TGTGCCAGCAGTGAAGACAGGGGGAAGCCCCAGCATTTT; cdr3_aa: CASSEDRGKPQHF
d_call: TRBD1; v_call: TRBV19; j_call: TRBJ2-1; clone_size: -; cdr3_nt: TGTGCCAGTAGCGACCCGGGACAGAACAATGAGCAGTTCTTC; cdr3_aa: CASSDPGQNNEQFF
d_call: -; v_call: TRBV28; j_call: TRBJ1-3; clone_size: -; cdr3_nt: TGTGCCAGCAGTTTATTTTCCCTCTCTGGAAACACCATATATTTT; cdr3_aa: CASSLFSLSGNTIYF
d_call: -; v_call: TRBV5-1; j_call: TRBJ1-2; clone_size: -; cdr3_nt: TGCGCCAGCAGCGTGACTGCACCGGGCTATGGCTACACCTTC; cdr3_aa: CASSVTAPGYGYTF
d_call: TRBD1; v_call: TRBV5-1; j_call: TRBJ1-1; clone_size: -; cdr3_nt: TGCGCCAGCAGCTTAGAGACAGGGGGACACACTGAAGCTTTCTTT; cdr3_aa: CASSLETGGHTEAFF
d_call: -; v_call: TRBV18; j_call: TRBJ1-2; clone_size: -; cdr3_nt: TGTGCCAGCTCACCGGACAGTGTGGGGAACTATGGCTACACCTTC; cdr3_aa: CASSPDSVGNYGYTF
d_call: -; v_call: TRBV4-2; j_call: TRBJ1-2; clone_size: few; cdr3_nt: TGTGCCAGCAGCCCTGGGGGCAGAGATGGCTACACCTTC; cdr3_aa: CASSPGGRDGYTF
d_call: -; v_call: TRBV2; j_call: TRBJ2-5; clone_size: -; cdr3_nt: TGTGCCAGCAGCGAGGAAGAGACCCAGTACTTC; cdr3_aa: CASSEEETQYF
d_call: TRBD1; v_call: TRBV4-1; j_call: TRBJ2-7; clone_size: -; cdr3_nt: TGCGCCAGCAGCCAAGAGAGGTCGGACCACAGGGGATATGAGCAGTACTTC; cdr3_aa: CASSQERSDHRGYEQYF
d_call: TRBD1; v_call: TRBV7-3; j_call: TRBJ2-4; clone_size: -; cdr3_nt: TGTGCCAGCAGCTTAAACCCGACAGGGGGCAAGTACTTC; cdr3_aa: CASSLNPTGGKYF
d_call: TRBD1; v_call: TRBV30; j_call: TRBJ1-2; clone_size: -; cdr3_nt: TGTGCCAGTAACAGGGGGCCCTATGGCTACACCTTC; cdr3_aa: CASNRGPYGYTF
d_call: TRBD1; v_call: TRBV15; j_call: TRBJ2-6; clone_size: -; cdr3_nt: TGTGCCACCAGCAGACGGCTCCTGGGACAGGGGCCGGGTGGGGCCAACGTCCTGACTTTC; cdr3_aa: CATSRRLLGQGPGGANVLTF
d_call: -; v_call: TRBV28; j_call: TRBJ1-2; clone_size: -; cdr3_nt: TGTGCCAGCAGCCCGATTTGGGGGCAGGAGTACACCTTC; cdr3_aa: CASSPIWGQEYTF
d_call: -; v_call: TRBV2; j_call: TRBJ1-5; clone_size: -; cdr3_nt: TGTGCCAGCAGCCCTTATAGCAATCAGCCCCAGCATTTT; cdr3_aa: CASSPYSNQPQHF
d_call: -; v_call: TRBV27; j_call: TRBJ2-3; clone_size: -; cdr3_nt: TGTGCCAGCAGTTCCCTGACACCCCGCACAGATACGCAGTATTTT; cdr3_aa: CASSSLTPRTDTQYF